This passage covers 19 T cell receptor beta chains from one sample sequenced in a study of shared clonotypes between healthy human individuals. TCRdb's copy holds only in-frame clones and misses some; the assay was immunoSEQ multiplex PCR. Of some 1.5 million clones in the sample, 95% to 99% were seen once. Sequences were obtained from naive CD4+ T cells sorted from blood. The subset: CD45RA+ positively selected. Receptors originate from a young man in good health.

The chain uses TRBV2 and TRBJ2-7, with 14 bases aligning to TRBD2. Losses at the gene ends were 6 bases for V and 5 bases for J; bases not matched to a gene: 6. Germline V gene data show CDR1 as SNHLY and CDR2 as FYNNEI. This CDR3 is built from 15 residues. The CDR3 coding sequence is TGTGCCAGCAGGGGACTAGCGGGAGCTTTGCACGAGCAGTACTTC. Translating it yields CASRGLAGALHEQYF.

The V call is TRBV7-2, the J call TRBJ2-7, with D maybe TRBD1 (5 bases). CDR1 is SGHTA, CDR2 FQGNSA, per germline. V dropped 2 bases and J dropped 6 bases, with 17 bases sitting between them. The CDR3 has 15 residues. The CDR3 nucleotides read TGTGCCAGCAGCTTAAGTGGAAGGGCTCAGGGCGAGCAGTACTTC. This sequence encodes CASSLSGRAQGEQYF. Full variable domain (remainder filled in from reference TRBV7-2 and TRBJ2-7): GAGVSQSPSNKVTEKGKDVELRCDPISGHTALYWYRQSLGQGLEFLIYFQGNSAPDKSGLPSDRFSAERTGGSVSTLTIQRTQQEDSAVYLCASSLSGRAQGEQYFGPGTRLTVT.

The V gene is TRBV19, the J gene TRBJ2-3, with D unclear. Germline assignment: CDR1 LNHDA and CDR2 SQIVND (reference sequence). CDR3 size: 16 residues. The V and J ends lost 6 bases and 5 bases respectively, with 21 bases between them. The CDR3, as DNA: TGTGCCAGTAGGAACCCCGGGTCCAAGAACGGAGATACGCAGTATTTT. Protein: CASRNPGSKNGDTQYF.

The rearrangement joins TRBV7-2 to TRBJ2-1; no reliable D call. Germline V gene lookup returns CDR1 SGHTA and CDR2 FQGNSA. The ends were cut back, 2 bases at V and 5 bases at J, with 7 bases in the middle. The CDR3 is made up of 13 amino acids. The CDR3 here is CASSLRQDNEQFF. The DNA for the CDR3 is TGTGCCAGCAGCTTACGACAAGACAATGAGCAGTTCTTC. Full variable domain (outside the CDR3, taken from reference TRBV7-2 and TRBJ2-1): GAGVSQSPSNKVTEKGKDVELRCDPISGHTALYWYRQSLGQGLEFLIYFQGNSAPDKSGLPSDRFSAERTGGSVSTLTIQRTQQEDSAVYLCASSLRQDNEQFFGPGTRLTVL.

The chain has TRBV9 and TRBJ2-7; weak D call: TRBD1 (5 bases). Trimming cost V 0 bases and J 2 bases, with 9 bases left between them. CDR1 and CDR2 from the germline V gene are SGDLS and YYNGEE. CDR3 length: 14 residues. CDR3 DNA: TGTGCCAGCAGCGTAGAACGGACAACCTACGAGCAGTACTTC. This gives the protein CASSVERTTYEQYF.

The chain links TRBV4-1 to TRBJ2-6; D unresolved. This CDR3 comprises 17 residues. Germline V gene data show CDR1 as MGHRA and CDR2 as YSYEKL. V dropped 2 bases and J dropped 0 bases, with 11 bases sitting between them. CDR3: CASSQQGWGSGANVLTF. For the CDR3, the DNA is TGCGCCAGCAGCCAACAAGGTTGGGGCTCTGGGGCCAACGTCCTGACTTTC.

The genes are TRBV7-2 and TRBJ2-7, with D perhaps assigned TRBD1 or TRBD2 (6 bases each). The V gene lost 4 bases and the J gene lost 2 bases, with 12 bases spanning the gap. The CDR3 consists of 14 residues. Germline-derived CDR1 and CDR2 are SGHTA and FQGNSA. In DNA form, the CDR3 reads TGTGCCAGCAGCTCTTTAGGGGGGCCCTACGAGCAGTACTTC. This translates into CASSSLGGPYEQYF.

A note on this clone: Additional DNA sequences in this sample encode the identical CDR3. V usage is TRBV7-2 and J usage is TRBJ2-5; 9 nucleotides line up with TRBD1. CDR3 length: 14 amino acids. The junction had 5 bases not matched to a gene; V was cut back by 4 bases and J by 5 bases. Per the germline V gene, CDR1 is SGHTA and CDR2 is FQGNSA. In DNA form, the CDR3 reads TGTGCCAGCAGCTCGGGACAGGGTGGCGAGACCCAGTACTTC. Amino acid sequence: CASSSGQGGETQYF.

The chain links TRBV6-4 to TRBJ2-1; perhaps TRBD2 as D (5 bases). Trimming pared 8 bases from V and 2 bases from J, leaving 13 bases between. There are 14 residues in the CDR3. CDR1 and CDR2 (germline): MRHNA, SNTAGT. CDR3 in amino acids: CASSASAAYNEQFF. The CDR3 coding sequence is TGTGCCAGCTCGGCGTCAGCGGCCTACAATGAGCAGTTCTTC.

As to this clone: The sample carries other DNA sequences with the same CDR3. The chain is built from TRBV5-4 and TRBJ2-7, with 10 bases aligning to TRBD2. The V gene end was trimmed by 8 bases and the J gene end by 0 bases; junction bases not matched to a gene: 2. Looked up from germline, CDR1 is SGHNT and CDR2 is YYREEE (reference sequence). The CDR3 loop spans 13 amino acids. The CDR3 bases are TGTGCCAGTTCTAGCGGGAGCTCCTACGAGCAGTACTTC. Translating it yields CASSSGSSYEQYF.

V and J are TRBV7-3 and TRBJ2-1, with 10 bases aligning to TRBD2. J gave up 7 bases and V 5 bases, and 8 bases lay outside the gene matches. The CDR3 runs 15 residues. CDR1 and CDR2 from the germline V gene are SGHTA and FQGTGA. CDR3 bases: TGTGCCAGCAGCCCACGGCTAGCGGGAGTAAATGAGCAGTTCTTC. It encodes CASSPRLAGVNEQFF. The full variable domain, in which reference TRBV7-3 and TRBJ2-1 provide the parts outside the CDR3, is GAGVSQTPSNKVTEKGKYVELRCDPISGHTALYWYRQSLGQGPEFLIYFQGTGAADDSGLPNDRFFAVRPEGSVSTLKIQRTERGDSAVYLCASSPRLAGVNEQFFGPGTRLTVL.

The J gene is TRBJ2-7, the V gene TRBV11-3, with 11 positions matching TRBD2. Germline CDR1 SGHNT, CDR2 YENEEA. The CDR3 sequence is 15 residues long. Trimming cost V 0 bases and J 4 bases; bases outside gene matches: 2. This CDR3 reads CASSLDGTSGYEQYF. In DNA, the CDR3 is TGTGCCAGCAGCTTAGATGGGACTAGCGGTTACGAGCAGTACTTC.

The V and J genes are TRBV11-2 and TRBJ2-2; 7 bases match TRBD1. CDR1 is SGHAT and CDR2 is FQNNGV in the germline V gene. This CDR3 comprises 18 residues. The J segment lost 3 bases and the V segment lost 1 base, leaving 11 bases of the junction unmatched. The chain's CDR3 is CASSLGDRIAGDTGELFF. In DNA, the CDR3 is TGTGCCAGCAGCTTAGGGGACAGAATAGCCGGAGACACCGGGGAGCTGTTTTTT.

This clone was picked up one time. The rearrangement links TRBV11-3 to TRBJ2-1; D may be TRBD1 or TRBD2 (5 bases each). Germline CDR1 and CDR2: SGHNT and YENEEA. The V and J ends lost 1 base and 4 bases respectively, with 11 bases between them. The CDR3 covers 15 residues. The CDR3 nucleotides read TGTGCCAGCAGCTTAGGGGACGGATTTTACAATGAGCAGTTCTTC. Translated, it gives CASSLGDGFYNEQFF. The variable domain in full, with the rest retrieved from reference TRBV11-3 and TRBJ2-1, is EAGVVQSPRYKIIEKKQPVAFWCNPISGHNTLYWYLQNLGQGPELLIRYENEEAVDDSQLPKDRFSAERLKGVDSTLKIQPAELGDSAVYLCASSLGDGFYNEQFFGPGTRLTVL.

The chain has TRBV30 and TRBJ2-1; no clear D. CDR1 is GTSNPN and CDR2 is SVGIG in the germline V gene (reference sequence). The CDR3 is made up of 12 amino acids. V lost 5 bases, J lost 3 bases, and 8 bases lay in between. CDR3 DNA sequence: TGTGCCTGGGGCGTAAGCTACAATGAGCAGTTCTTC. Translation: CAWGVSYNEQFF.

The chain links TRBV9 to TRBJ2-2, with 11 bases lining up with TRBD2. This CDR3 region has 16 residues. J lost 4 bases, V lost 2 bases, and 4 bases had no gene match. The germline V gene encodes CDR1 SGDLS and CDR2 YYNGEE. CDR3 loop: CASSVRTSGPTGELFF. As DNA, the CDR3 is TGTGCCAGCAGCGTCCGGACTAGCGGGCCCACCGGGGAGCTGTTTTTT.

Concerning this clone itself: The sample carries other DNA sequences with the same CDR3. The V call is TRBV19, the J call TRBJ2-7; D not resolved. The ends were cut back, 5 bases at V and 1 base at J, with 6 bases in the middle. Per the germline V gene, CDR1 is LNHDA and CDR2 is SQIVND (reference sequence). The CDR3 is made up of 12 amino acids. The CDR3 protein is CASSPPSYEQYF. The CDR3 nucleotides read TGTGCCAGTAGTCCCCCGTCCTACGAGCAGTACTTC. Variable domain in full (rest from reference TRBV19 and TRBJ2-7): DGGITQSPKYLFRKEGQNVTLSCEQNLNHDAMYWYRQDPGQGLRLIYYSQIVNDFQKGDIAEGYSVSREKKESFPLTVTSAQKNPTAFYLCASSPPSYEQYFGPGTRLTVT.

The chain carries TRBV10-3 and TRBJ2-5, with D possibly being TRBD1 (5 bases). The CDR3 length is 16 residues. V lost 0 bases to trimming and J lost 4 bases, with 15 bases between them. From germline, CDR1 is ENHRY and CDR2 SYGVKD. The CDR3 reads CAISESRQIKSETQYF. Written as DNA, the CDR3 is TGTGCCATCAGTGAGTCCCGACAGATAAAGTCAGAGACCCAGTACTTC.

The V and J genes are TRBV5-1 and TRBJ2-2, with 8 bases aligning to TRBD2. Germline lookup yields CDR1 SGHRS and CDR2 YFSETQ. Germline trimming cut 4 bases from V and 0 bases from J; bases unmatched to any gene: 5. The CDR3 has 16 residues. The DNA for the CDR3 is TGCGCCAGCAGCCTACCTAGCGGGTCGAACACCGGGGAGCTGTTTTTT. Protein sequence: CASSLPSGSNTGELFF.